This TCR beta chain was identified during a study of T cell responses to AZD1222 COVID-19 vaccine. Only in-frame clones appear in the TCRdb table, and some are missing; sequencing was by immunoSEQ multiplex PCR. The sample shows under 150,000 clones, roughly 91% of them seen only once. Study-level results: The number of AZD1222 recipients seropositive at baseline was only five to seven.

Germline CDR1 is WSHSY and CDR2 is SAAADI. There are 18 residues in the CDR3. Germline trimming cut 3 bases from V and 0 bases from J; bases unmatched to any gene: 7. In the case of this clone: Antigen specificity is unknown.

The sample here was peripheral blood, taken 28 days after the second AZD1222 dose. The genes are TRBV10-2 and TRBJ2-7; 14 bases map to TRBD2. The clonotype comes from an adult who received the AZD1222 COVID-19 vaccine. The CDR3 region has the DNA TGCGCCAGCAGTGATTTTGGGACTAGCGGGGGCAGCTCCTACGAGCAGTACTTC. Translation gives CASSDFGTSGGSSYEQYF.